The sequence of this T cell receptor beta chain was determined in a study of vaccination and CD4 T cells after COVID-19. Study information: Convalescent donors: six male, four female; seven Caucasian, two Asian, one multiracial, two Hispanic. Collection of post-vaccine samples followed dose two by a median approximately 76 days, spanning a range of 14 to 241.

Overall study results and limits: Within the convalescent patients, a median about 86% of the SARS-CoV-2-reactive clones were ones that appeared only post-vaccination.

Cultured CD4+ T-cell DNA underwent Oncomine TCR Beta short-read sequencing. MiXCR, run by TCRdb on the PCR reads, gives a single entry per CDR3 protein. The sample lists some 12,000 distinct CDR3 sequences, roughly 55% occurring once. A note on this clonotype: Its antigen is not known.

V dropped 2 bases and J dropped 5; count of bases not matched to a gene: 6. Germline V gene data show CDR1 as SNHLY and CDR2 as FYNNEI. The length of the CDR3 is 14 residues. Stated treatment: approximately nine-day PBMC culture with coronavirus spike peptide pools or control peptides (ViraFEST assay). The positive PCR dates, which preceded the US Alpha, Beta and Delta variants, fell between March and December 2020. This chain uses TRBV2 with TRBJ2-7; 7 bases fit TRBD2. This TCR derives from a human donor who had recovered from COVID-19. The sequenced material came from CD4+ T cells from blood, cultured in vitro. The DNA for the CDR3 is TGTGCCAGCAGTGAACTAGGGACTATAAACGAGCAGTACTTC. Residues: CASSELGTINEQYF.